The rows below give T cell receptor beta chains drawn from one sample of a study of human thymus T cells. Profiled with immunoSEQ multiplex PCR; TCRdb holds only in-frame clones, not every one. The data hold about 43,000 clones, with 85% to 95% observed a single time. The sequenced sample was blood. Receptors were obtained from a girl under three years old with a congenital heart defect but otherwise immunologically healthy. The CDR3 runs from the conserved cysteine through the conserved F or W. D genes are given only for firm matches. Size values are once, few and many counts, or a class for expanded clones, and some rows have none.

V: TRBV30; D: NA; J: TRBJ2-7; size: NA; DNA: TGTGCCTGGAGTGTACGGCAGACTCGCCCCTACGAGCAGTACTTC; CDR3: CAWSVRQTRPYEQYF
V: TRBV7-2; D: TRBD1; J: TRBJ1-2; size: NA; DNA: TGTGCCAGCACCCGACAGGGGCTCGGCTATGGCTACACCTTC; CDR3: CASTRQGLGYGYTF
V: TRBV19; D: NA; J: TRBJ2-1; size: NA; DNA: TGTGCCACTCGCGGGCGGAGCTCCTACAATGAGCAGTTCTTC; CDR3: CATRGRSSYNEQFF
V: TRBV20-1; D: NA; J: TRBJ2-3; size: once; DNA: TGCAGAGGAGGGGGGGCAGATACGCAGTATTTT; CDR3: CRGGGADTQYF
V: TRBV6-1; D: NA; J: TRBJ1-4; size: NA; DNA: TGTGCCACCCACATCCTTAATGATGAAAAACTGTTTTTT; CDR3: CATHILNDEKLFF
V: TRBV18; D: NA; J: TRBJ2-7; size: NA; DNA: TGTGCCAGCTCACCTCAAACTAGTTACGAGCAGTACTTC; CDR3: CASSPQTSYEQYF
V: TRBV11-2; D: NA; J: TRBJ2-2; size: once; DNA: TGTGCCAGCAGCTACAGTTGGGTTAGCGGGGAGCTGTTTTTT; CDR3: CASSYSWVSGELFF
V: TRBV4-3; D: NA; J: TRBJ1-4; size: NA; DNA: TGCGCCAGCAGCCAAGATCGGGTTGAAAAACTGTTTTTT; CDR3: CASSQDRVEKLFF
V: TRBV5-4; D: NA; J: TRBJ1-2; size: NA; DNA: TGTGCCAGCAGCTTATTAGGCGGGGGCCATGGCTACACCTTC; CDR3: CASSLLGGGHGYTF
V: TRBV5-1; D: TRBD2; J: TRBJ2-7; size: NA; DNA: TGCGCCAGCAGCCCGCCCGGGACTAGCGGGAGCGAGCAGTACTTC; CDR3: CASSPPGTSGSEQYF
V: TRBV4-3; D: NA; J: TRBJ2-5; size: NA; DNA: TGCGCCAGCAGCCAAGATGTCAGTGGGACCCAGTACTTC; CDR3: CASSQDVSGTQYF
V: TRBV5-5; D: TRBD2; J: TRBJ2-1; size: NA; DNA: TGTGCCAGCAGCCATCCGACTAGCGGGATAGTCGATGAGCAGTTCTTC; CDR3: CASSHPTSGIVDEQFF
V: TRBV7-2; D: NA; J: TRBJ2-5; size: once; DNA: TGTGCCAGCAGCTTGGGGCCGGGGGAGACCCAGTACTTC; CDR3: CASSLGPGETQYF
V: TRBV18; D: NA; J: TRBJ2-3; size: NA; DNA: TGTGCCAGCTCACCCAGGGGTGGGGCAGATACGCAGTATTTT; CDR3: CASSPRGGADTQYF
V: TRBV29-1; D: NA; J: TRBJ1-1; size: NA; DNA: TGCAGCGTACACAGGGTGTTGAACACTGAAGCTTTCTTT; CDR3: CSVHRVLNTEAFF
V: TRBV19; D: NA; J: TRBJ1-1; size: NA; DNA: TGTGCCAGTAGTCCCGGACAGATGAACACTGAAGCTTTCTTT; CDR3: CASSPGQMNTEAFF
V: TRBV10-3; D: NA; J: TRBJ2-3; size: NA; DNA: TGTGCCATCAGTGAGTCGAATGCGGGACAAAGCACAGATACGCAGTATTTT; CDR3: CAISESNAGQSTDTQYF
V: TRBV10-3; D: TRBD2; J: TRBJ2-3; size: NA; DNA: TGTGCCATCATGACGGGAGGGACAGATACGCAGTATTTT; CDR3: CAIMTGGTDTQYF
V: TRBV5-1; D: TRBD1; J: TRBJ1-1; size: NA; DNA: TGCGCCAGCTCCCAGGGGGGGTGGAACACTGAAGCTTTCTTT; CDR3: CASSQGGWNTEAFF
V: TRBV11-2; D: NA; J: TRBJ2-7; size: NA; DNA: TGTGCCAGCAGCTTGGGTCGACAGCTTCTGGACTACGAGCAGTACTTC; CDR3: CASSLGRQLLDYEQYF
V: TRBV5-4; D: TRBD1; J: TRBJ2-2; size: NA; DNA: TGTGCCAGCAGCCCTGGGACAGGGAACACCGGGGAGCTGTTTTTT; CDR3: CASSPGTGNTGELFF
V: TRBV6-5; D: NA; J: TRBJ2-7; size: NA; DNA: TGTGCCAGCAGTTACTCGTCGGGGACCTACGAGCAGTACTTC; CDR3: CASSYSSGTYEQYF
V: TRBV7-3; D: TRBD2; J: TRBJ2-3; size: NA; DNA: TGTGCCAGCAGCTTATTGGGGAGGGCGTCAGATACGCAGTATTTT; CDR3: CASSLLGRASDTQYF
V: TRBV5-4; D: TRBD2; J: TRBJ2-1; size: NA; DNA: TGTGCCAGCAGCTTGGGACTAGCGGGATACGATGAGCAGTTCTTC; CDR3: CASSLGLAGYDEQFF
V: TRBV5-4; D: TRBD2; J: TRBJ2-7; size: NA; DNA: TGTGCCAGCAGCGTCGGACTAGCGGGAAACGAGCAGTACTTC; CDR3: CASSVGLAGNEQYF
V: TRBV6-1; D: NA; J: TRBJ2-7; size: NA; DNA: TGTGCCAGCAGTGCCGGGATCCCCTACGAGCAGTACTTC; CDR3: CASSAGIPYEQYF
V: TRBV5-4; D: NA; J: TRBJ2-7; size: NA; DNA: TGTGCCAGCAGCTTGGGACCGGCCGAGCAGTACTTC; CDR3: CASSLGPAEQYF
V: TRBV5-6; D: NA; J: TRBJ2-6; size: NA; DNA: TGTGCCAGCAGCCCGGGGACATTTGTTATCTCTGGGGCCAACGTCCTGACTTTC; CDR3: CASSPGTFVISGANVLTF
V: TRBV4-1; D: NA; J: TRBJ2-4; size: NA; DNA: TGCGCCAGCCGGTCTATCGAAGAAGCCAAAAACATTCAGTACTTC; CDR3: CASRSIEEAKNIQYF
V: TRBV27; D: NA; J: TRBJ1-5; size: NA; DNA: TGTGCCAGCAGTTTGGGTAGGGCCAATCAGCCCCAGCATTTT; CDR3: CASSLGRANQPQHF
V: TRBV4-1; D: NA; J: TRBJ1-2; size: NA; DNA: TGCGCCAGCAGCCAAGCTGGGGGGTTGGGCTATGGCTACACCTTC; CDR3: CASSQAGGLGYGYTF
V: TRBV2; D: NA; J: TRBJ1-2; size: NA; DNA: TGTGCCAGCCGAGGACACATCCCCCCTGGCTACACCTTC; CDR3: CASRGHIPPGYTF
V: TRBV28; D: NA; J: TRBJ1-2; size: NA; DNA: TGTGCCAGCAGTTTAGACGGAGTCAACTATGGCTACACCTTC; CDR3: CASSLDGVNYGYTF
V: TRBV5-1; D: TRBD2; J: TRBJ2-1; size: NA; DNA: TGCGCCAGCAGCTTCTTAGCGGGAGTGAATGAGCAGTTCTTC; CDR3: CASSFLAGVNEQFF
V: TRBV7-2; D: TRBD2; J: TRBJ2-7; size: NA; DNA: TGTGCCAGCAGCCTCCAGCGGGGGGCCTCCTACGAGCAGTACTTC; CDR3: CASSLQRGASYEQYF
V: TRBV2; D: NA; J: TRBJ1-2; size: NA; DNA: TGTGCCAGCAGTGACAGGGGCGGCTACACCTTC; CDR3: CASSDRGGYTF
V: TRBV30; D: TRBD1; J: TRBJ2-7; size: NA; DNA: TGTGCCTGGAGTGTAGACAGGGGGCAGTACTTC; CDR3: CAWSVDRGQYF
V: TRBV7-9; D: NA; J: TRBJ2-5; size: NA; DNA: TGTGCCAGCAGCTTAGTCGGGGGTAAAGAGACCCAGTACTTC; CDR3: CASSLVGGKETQYF
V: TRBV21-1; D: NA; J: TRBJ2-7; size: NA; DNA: TGTGCCAGCAGCAAAAATACAGACCTCCGGCAGTACTTC; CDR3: CASSKNTDLRQYF
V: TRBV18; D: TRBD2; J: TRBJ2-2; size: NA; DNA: TGTGCCAGCTCACCACTCCGGACTAGCGGGGACCAGGAGCTGTTTTTT; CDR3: CASSPLRTSGDQELFF
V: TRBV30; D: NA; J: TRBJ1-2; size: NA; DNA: TGTGCCTGGAGTGTACTAGGGGGGAGTGGCTACACCTTC; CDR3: CAWSVLGGSGYTF
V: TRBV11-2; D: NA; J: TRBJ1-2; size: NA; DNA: TGTGCCAGCAGCCCCTCGGGTGGACAGCCTCTCACCCGCTGCACCTTC; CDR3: CASSPSGGQPLTRCTF
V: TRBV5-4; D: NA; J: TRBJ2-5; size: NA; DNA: TGTGCCAGCAGCTTGGGGGGGACCCCGGAGACCCAGTACTTC; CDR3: CASSLGGTPETQYF
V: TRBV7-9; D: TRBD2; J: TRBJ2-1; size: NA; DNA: TGTGCCAGCAGCTTAGGGCGGGAGCAGAACGACAATGAGCAGTTCTTC; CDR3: CASSLGREQNDNEQFF